The clone carrying this T cell receptor beta chain has a single count. Its target is unknown. The CDR3 sequence is 16 residues long. Per the germline V gene, CDR1 is MNHEY and CDR2 is SVGEGT. Trimming removed 2 bases from V and 5 bases from J; junction bases left unmatched: 3. Produced via immunoSEQ multiplex PCR; TCRdb's table is partial and in-frame only. Seen here are about 24,000 clones, roughly 76% observed once, and the top ten hold approximately 15%. The sample originates from a study of vaccination effects on CD4 cells after COVID-19. Broader study findings: Early post-infection timepoints were absent, and convalescent patients were few.

Antigen-specific CD4+ T cells were first expanded with viral peptide pools by the ViraFEST assay and only then sequenced. Culturing for more than 9 days preceded CD4+ T cell isolation. PCR-confirmed SARS-CoV-2 infection occurred in the person between March and December 2020. The source was CD4+ T cells from PBMCs cultured with SARS-CoV-2 spike peptides, collected before COVID-19 vaccination. This clonotype originated in a human donor who had a prior SARS-CoV-2 infection. This chain connects TRBV6-2 or TRBV6-3 to TRBJ2-1; 13 nucleotides match TRBD2. The CDR3 here is CASSYVTSGRDNEQFF. CDR3 DNA sequence: TGTGCCAGCAGTTACGTAACTAGCGGGAGGGACAATGAGCAGTTCTTC.